The sample holds one count of the clone carrying this T cell receptor beta chain. Its antigen is unknown. Method: immunoSEQ multiplex PCR; TCRdb's copy keeps in-frame clones and lacks some. The table records fewer than 75,000 clones, roughly 85% of them present only once. This specimen comes from a study of OX40 agonist ivuxolimab in advanced cancers. Across the whole study: Melanoma, hepatocellular carcinoma, head and neck or renal cell cancer occurred in dose-escalation patients. Previous treatment with anti-PD-1, anti-PD-L1 or anti-CTLA-4 therapy was allowed; more than 35% had received some.

V was shortened by 4 bases and J by 4 bases, with 14 bases between the two germline ends. The CDR3 is made up of 14 amino acids. Germline values: CDR1 SGHRS, CDR2 YFSETQ. Study observations and caveats: Also showing low normalized T-cell clonal expansion were some of the nonresponders.

The sequence was obtained from an adult with an advanced solid tumor such as melanoma, head and neck, liver or kidney cancer. The sequencing here drew on CD4+ or CD8+ T cells sorted from blood, taken in a trial of the OX40 agonist ivuxolimab. The rearrangement links TRBV5-1 to TRBJ1-1; TRBD1 might be the D (5 bases). CDR3 nucleotides: TGCGCCAGCAGCCTATTTACGGGGGGCACTGAAGCTTTCTTT. Translating it yields CASSLFTGGTEAFF. Drawing the rest from reference TRBV5-1 and TRBJ1-1, the complete variable domain is KAGVTQTPRYLIKTRGQQVTLSCSPISGHRSVSWYQQTPGQGLQFLFEYFSETQRNKGNFPGRFSGRQFSNSRSEMNVSTLELGDSALYLCASSLFTGGTEAFFGQGTRLTVV.